This T cell receptor (beta chain) was sequenced in a study of cytomegalovirus exposure and HLA in healthy donors. With respect to this clone: No antigen is known for it.

Germline CDR1 MDHEN, CDR2 SYDVKM. V gave up 4 bases and J gave up 5 bases, with 15 bases separating them. The CDR3 contains 14 residues. General observations from the study: In a later analysis, HLA-associated TCR beta chains were more clonally expanded than equally common others. In a later analysis, the majority of CMV-associated beta chains seemingly showed HLA restriction. Most subjects had HLA-A and HLA-B alleles reportedly predicted accurately by TCR beta sequences.

PCR amplification relied on 60 Vbeta primers (plus 13 Jbeta primers). Generated by immunoSEQ multiplex PCR, the TCRdb table keeps only in-frame clones and is missing some. The sample lists about 180,000 clones, about 79% occurring once. Donors in the study were healthy people who gave bone marrow. This TCR came from a man aged 18-30 years in good health and CMV-seronegative. The chain is built from TRBV28 and TRBJ2-7, with D tentatively TRBD1 (6 bases). The specimen was PBMCs. The CDR3: CASSSTGRGDEQYF. The CDR3, as DNA: TGTGCCAGCAGTTCCACCGGCAGGGGCGACGAGCAGTACTTC.